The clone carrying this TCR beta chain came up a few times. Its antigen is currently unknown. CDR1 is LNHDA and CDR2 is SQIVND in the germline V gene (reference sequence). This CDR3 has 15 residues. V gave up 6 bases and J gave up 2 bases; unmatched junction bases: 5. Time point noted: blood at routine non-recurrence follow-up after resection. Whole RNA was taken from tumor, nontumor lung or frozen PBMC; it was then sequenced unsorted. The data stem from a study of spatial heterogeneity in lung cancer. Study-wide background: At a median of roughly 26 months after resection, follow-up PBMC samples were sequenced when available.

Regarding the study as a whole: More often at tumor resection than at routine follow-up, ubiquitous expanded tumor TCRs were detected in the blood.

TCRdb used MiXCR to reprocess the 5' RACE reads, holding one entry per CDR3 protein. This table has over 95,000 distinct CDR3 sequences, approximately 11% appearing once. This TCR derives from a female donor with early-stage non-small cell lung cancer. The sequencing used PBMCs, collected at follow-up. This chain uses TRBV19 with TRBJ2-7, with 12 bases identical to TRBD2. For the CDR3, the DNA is TGTGCCAGTAGCCCTAGCGGGAGGGGAACCTACGAGCAGTACTTC. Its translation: CASSPSGRGTYEQYF. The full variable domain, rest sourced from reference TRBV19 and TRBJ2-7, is DGGITQSPKYLFRKEGQNVTLSCEQNLNHDAMYWYRQDPGQGLRLIYYSQIVNDFQKGDIAEGYSVSREKKESFPLTVTSAQKNPTAFYLCASSPSGRGTYEQYFGPGTRLTVT.